This entry concerns a single TCR beta chain. A far larger clone differs by one base, so this is likely a read error. At deep level, the assay was performed. Produced via immunoSEQ multiplex PCR; TCRdb's table is partial and in-frame only. The table lists over 400,000 clones, roughly 80% of them singletons. This sample is part of a study of shared clonotypes between healthy human individuals. This CDR3 region has 15 residues. The V gene's germline CDR1 is MGHDK and CDR2 SYGVNS. The receptor was derived from a woman in her thirties or forties in good health. Some clones in this sample may be carry-over from other donors' samples. V and J are TRBV25-1 and TRBJ1-4; 8 nucleotides line up with TRBD1. Material for sequencing was PBMCs. This CDR3 is CASSKYTGGNEKLFF. CDR3 in DNA: TGTGCCAGCAGTAAATATACAGGGGGAAATGAAAAACTGTTTTTT.